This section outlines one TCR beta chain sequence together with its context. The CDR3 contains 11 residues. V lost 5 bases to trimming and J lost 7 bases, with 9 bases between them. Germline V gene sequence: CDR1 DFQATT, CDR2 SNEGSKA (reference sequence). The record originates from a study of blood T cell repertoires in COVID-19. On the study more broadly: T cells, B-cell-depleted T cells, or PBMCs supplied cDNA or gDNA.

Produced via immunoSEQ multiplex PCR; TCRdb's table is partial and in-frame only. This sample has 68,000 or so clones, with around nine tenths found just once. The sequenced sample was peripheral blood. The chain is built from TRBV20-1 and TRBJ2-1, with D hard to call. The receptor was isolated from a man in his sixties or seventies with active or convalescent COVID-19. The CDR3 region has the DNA TGCAGTGCTCTCCTTGTAAATGAGCAGTTCTTC. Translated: CSALLVNEQFF.